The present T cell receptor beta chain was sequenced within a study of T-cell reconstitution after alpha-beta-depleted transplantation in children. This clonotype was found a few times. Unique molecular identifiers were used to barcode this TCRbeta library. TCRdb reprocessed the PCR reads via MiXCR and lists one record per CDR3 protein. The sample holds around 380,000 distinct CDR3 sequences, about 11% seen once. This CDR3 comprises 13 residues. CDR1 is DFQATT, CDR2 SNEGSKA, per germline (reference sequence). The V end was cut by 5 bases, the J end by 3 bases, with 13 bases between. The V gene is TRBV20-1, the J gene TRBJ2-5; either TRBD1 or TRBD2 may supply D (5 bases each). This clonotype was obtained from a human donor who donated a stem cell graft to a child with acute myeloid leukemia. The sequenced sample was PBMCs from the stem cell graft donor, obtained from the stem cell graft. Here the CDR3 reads CSAPRGGKETQYF. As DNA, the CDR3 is TGCAGTGCTCCGAGGGGTGGGAAAGAGACCCAGTACTTC.